This T cell receptor (beta chain) was sequenced for a study of cytomegalovirus exposure and HLA in healthy donors. Across the whole study: Earlier, almost 120 million unique TCR beta sequences were recovered from about 200 million T cells by an analysis. Study-level results: A later analysis reported that several of the most significant clusters appeared to be linked to common viral pathogens, among them Epstein-Barr virus. The study designated some 180 TCR beta chains cytomegalovirus-associated. The classifier reportedly diagnosed cytomegalovirus status with high sensitivity and specificity.

About this clone: Its antigen remains unknown.

Germline V lookup: CDR1 MNHEY, CDR2 SVGAGI. Deletions cut 4 bases from V and 1 base from J, with 8 bases between. This CDR3 has 14 residues. 60 Vbeta and 13 Jbeta primers were used in PCR. Libraries were prepared by immunoSEQ multiplex PCR; TCRdb keeps only in-frame clonotypes and omits some of them. The sample lists 30,000 to 40,000 clones, about 70% occurring once. The sequence was obtained from a man aged 40-50 years in good health and CMV-seropositive. Material for sequencing was PBMCs. The rearrangement joins TRBV6-5 to TRBJ1-3, with D tentatively TRBD1 (5 bases). CDR3 protein: CASSSRQSGNTIYF. Written as DNA, the CDR3 is TGTGCCAGCAGTTCTAGACAGTCTGGAAACACCATATATTTT.